This T cell receptor (beta chain) emerged from a study of CD8 T cells in ankylosing spondylitis. General study points: One TCR beta motif, made up of roughly eight highly homologous variants, appeared characteristic of ankylosing spondylitis blood. Those disease-linked clones were CD8+; they were also relatively rare in peripheral blood.

The sample holds many counts of this clonotype. Antigen specificity is unknown. Preparation of TCR beta libraries was done by quantitative 5'-RACE with molecular barcodes. TCRdb used MiXCR to reprocess the 5' RACE reads, holding one entry per CDR3 protein. The sample includes over 450,000 distinct CDR3 sequences, roughly an eighth of them seen just once. The sequence derives from a male donor with ankylosing spondylitis. Specimen: blood, either unsorted or a sorted T cell fraction (not recorded which).

The CDR3 DNA is TGTGCCAACGTAGATTTGGGGGCCCCGAACACTGAAGCTTTCTTT. It specifies CANVDLGAPNTEAFF. The J gene is TRBJ1-1, the V gene TRBV7-9; TRBD1 is a possible D gene (6 bases). Trimming pared 10 bases from V and 1 base from J, leaving 19 bases between. Looked up from germline, CDR1 is SEHNR and CDR2 is FQNEAQ (reference sequence). The CDR3 length is 15 residues.